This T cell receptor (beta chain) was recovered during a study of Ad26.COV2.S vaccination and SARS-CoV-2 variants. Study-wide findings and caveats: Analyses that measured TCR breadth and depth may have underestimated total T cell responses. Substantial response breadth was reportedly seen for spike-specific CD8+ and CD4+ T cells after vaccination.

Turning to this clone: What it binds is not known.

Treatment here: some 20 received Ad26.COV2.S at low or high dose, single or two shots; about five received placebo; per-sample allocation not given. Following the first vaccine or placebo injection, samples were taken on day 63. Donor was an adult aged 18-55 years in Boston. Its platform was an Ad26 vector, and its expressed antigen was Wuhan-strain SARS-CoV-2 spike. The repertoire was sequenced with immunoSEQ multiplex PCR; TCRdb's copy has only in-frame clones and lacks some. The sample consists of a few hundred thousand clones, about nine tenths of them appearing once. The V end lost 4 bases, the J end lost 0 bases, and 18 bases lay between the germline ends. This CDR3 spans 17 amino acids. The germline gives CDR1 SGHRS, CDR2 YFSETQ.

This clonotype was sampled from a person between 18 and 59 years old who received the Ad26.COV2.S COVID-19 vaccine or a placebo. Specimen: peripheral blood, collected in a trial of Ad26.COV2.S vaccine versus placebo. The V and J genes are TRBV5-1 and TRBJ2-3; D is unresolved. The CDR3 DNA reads TGCGCCAGCAGCGGACGCTCTATAGCAGGTAGCACAGATACGCAGTATTTT. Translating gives CASSGRSIAGSTDTQYF.